The next 12 T cell receptor beta chains were all read from a single sample in a study of blood T cell repertoires in COVID-19. This table comes from immunoSEQ multiplex PCR, and its TCRdb copy is limited to in-frame clones, with some not included. The table lists some 140,000 clones, around 83% of them singletons. Material: PBMCs or T cells enriched from blood (not recorded which). Receptors were obtained from a young man who had recovered from COVID-19.

The chain is built from TRBV6-5 and TRBJ2-5, with 9 bases identical to TRBD2. V trimming: 10 bases; J trimming: 2 bases; junction bases outside the gene matches: 11. From germline, CDR1 is MNHEY and CDR2 SVGAGI. The CDR3 runs to 15 residues. CDR3 nucleotides: TGTGCCACAAGGGAGACTAGCGGAGCTCAAGAGACCCAGTACTTC. Protein product: CATRETSGAQETQYF.

The CDR3 sequence: CASRPGQGAGNEKLFF. The CDR3 DNA follows: TGCGCCAGCAGACCTGGACAGGGGGCTGGTAATGAAAAACTGTTTTTT. The V gene is TRBV4-1, the J gene TRBJ1-4; TRBD1 matches 11 bases. The trim removed 6 bases at V and 4 bases at J, leaving 7 bases unmatched. CDR1 MGHRA and CDR2 YSYEKL come from the germline V gene. CDR3 length: 16 residues.

CDR3 in amino acids: CASGGENTEAFF. In DNA, the CDR3 is TGTGCCAGCGGAGGAGAGAACACTGAAGCTTTCTTT. The chain joins TRBV7-9 to TRBJ1-1, with no clear D. Germline V gives CDR1 SEHNR, CDR2 FQNEAQ (reference sequence). The germline V and J ends were trimmed by 8 bases and 1 base, with 8 bases remaining between them. The CDR3 is 12 residues long.

The J gene is TRBJ2-7, the V gene TRBV3-1 (or the pseudogene TRBV3-2); the D gene is possibly TRBD1 (6 bases). The germline CDR1 and CDR2 sequences are LGHDT and YNNKEL (reference sequence). V lost 2 bases and J lost 4, with 15 bases in between. CDR3 size: 15 residues. Written as DNA, the CDR3 is TGTGCCAGCAGCCAAATGCCAGGGGTGGGGTACGAGCAGTACTTC. Its protein product is CASSQMPGVGYEQYF.

The count of this clone is one. The chain is built from TRBV6-5 and TRBJ1-3, with D perhaps matching TRBD1 (5 bases). The germline V gene encodes CDR1 MNHEY and CDR2 SVGAGI. The CDR3 is made up of 15 amino acids. With 6 bases removed from V and 8 bases from J, the gap between germline ends came to 20 bases. CDR3 DNA: TGTGCCAGCAGGGCGCCCGGTGGGGGGGGACACACCATATATTTT. Its protein is CASRAPGGGGHTIYF.

This chain connects TRBV9 to TRBJ1-3, with 8 bases fitting TRBD1. V dropped 0 bases and J dropped 7; count of bases not matched to a gene: 9. In germline, CDR1 is SGDLS, CDR2 YYNGEE. The CDR3 length is 16 residues. CDR3 sequence reads: CASSVEGTGGMNTIYF. In DNA form, the CDR3 reads TGTGCCAGCAGCGTAGAAGGAACAGGGGGAATGAACACCATATATTTT. Variable domain in full (rest from reference TRBV9 and TRBJ1-3): DSGVTQTPKHLITATGQRVTLRCSPRSGDLSVYWYQQSLDQGLQFLIQYYNGEERAKGNILERFSAQQFPDLHSELNLSSLELGDSALYFCASSVEGTGGMNTIYFGEGSWLTVV.

This clone showed up just once. Germline and junction disagree at one end, which may indicate a read error. The gene calls are TRBV7-7 and TRBJ1-3, with D unclear. CDR3 length: 16 amino acids. Germline CDR1 reads SSHAT; CDR2 reads FNYEAQ (reference sequence). In nucleotides, the CDR3 is TGTGCTAGCAGCTTAGGACCTACGGGAGCCGGAAACACCATATATTTT. This translates into CASSLGPTGAGNTIYF.

The chain combines TRBV18 with TRBJ1-5, with 7 positions matching TRBD1. V lost 5 bases, J lost 4 bases, and 8 bases stayed unmatched. The CDR3 has 15 amino acids. The germline CDR1 and CDR2 sequences are KGHSH and LQKENI. CDR3 in amino acids: CASSTSRGVNQPQHF. CDR3 nucleotide sequence: TGTGCCAGCTCAACAAGCAGGGGGGTGAATCAGCCCCAGCATTTT. Full variable domain (rest looked up from reference TRBV18 and TRBJ1-5): NAGVMQNPRHLVRRRGQEARLRCSPMKGHSHVYWYRQLPEEGLKFMVYLQKENIIDESGMPKERFSAEFPKEGPSILRIQQVVRGDSAAYFCASSTSRGVNQPQHFGDGTRLSIL.

This clone was counted a single time. J is TRBJ2-7 and V is TRBV2; 7 nucleotides align to TRBD2. Germline values: CDR1 SNHLY, CDR2 FYNNEI. Germline trimming cut 3 bases from V and 3 bases from J; bases unmatched to any gene: 8. The CDR3 has 15 amino acids. CDR3 residues: CASSDRDYANYEQYF. Here the CDR3 DNA reads TGTGCCAGCAGTGACCGGGACTACGCCAACTACGAGCAGTACTTC.

The chain recombines TRBV9 with TRBJ2-2, with D perhaps matching TRBD2 (6 bases). Germline-derived CDR1 and CDR2 are SGDLS and YYNGEE. Trimming shortened V by 0 bases and J by 5 bases, and 20 bases separated the two germline ends. This CDR3 has 18 residues. The CDR3 DNA is TGTGCCAGCAGCGTAGCTCTCGGCGGGCGAGGGACTACCGGGGAGCTGTTTTTT. As protein: CASSVALGGRGTTGELFF.

The chain joins TRBV30 to TRBJ2-7; 10 positions match TRBD2. This CDR3 has 13 amino acids. Trimming cost V 5 bases and J 7 bases; bases outside gene matches: 8. Per germline, CDR1 GTSNPN and CDR2 SVGIG (reference sequence). DNA of the CDR3: TGTGCCTGGGGGAGCGGGAGGGCCAGGGAGCAGTACTTC. Translation: CAWGSGRAREQYF. The variable domain in full, with the rest retrieved from reference TRBV30 and TRBJ2-7, is SQTIHQWPATLVQPVGSPLSLECTVEGTSNPNLYWYRQAAGRGLQLLFYSVGIGQISSEVPQNLSASRPQDRQFILSSKKLLLSDSGFYLCAWGSGRAREQYFGPGTRLTVT.

J is TRBJ1-2 and V is TRBV30, with D possibly TRBD1 on 6 matching bases. Trimming removed 4 bases at V and 7 bases at J, with 19 bases between. This CDR3 has 14 residues. CDR1 and CDR2 (germline): GTSNPN, SVGIG (reference sequence). CDR3: CAWTNGRGAAGYTF. DNA of the CDR3: TGTGCCTGGACCAACGGGCGGGGGGCGGCTGGCTACACCTTC. Using reference TRBV30 and TRBJ1-2 for the parts outside the CDR3, the full variable domain is SQTIHQWPATLVQPVGSPLSLECTVEGTSNPNLYWYRQAAGRGLQLLFYSVGIGQISSEVPQNLSASRPQDRQFILSSKKLLLSDSGFYLCAWTNGRGAAGYTFGSGTRLTVV.